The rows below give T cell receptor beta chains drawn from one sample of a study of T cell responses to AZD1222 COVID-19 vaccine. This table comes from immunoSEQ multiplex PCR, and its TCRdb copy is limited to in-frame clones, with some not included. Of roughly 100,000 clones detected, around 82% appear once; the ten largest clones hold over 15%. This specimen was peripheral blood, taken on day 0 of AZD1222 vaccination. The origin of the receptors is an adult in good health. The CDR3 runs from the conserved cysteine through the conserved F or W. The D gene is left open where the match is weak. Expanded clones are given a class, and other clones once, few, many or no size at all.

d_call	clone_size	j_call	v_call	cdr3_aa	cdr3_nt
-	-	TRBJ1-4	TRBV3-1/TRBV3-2	CASSLTLGATNEKLFF	TGTGCCAGCAGCCTGACATTGGGGGCCACTAATGAAAAACTGTTTTTT
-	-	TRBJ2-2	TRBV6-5	CASRGTGELFF	TGTGCCAGCAGAGGGACCGGGGAGCTGTTTTTT
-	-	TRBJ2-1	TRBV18	CASSLIAPSSYNEQFF	TGTGCCAGCTCACTAATAGCTCCGAGCTCCTACAATGAGCAGTTCTTC
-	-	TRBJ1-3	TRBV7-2	CASSLAGYSGNTIYF	TGTGCCAGCAGCTTAGCGGGGTACTCTGGAAACACCATATATTTT
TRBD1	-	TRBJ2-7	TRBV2	CASHRGFTYEQYF	TGTGCCAGCCACAGGGGATTCACCTACGAGCAGTACTTC
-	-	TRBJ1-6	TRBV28	CASSFELRNYNSPLHF	TGTGCCAGCAGTTTCGAATTGCGTAATTATAATTCACCCCTCCACTTT
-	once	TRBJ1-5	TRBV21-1	CASSPGECNQPQHF	TGTGCCAGCAGCCCCGGGGAGTGCAATCAGCCCCAGCATTTT
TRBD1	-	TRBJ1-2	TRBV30	CAWANRGGGGYTF	TGTGCCTGGGCAAACAGGGGCGGCGGTGGCTACACCTTC
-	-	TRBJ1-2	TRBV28	CASSFRSYGYTF	TGTGCCAGCAGTTTCCGCAGCTATGGCTACACCTTC
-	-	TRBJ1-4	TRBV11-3	CASSLVRGQILFF	TGTGCCAGCAGCTTAGTGCGGGGGCAAATCCTGTTTTTT
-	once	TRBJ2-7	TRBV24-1	CATSDPGTGLYF	TGTGCCACCAGTGACCCCGGGACCGGGCTGTACTTC
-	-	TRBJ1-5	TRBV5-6	CASSLEGQGNNQPQHF	TGTGCCAGCAGCTTGGAGGGCCAGGGAAACAATCAGCCCCAGCATTTT
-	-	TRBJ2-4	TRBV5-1	CASSSEQGVAKNIQYF	TGCGCCAGCAGCTCAGAACAGGGAGTAGCCAAAAACATTCAGTACTTC
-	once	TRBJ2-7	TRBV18	CASSPCLYSCEQYF	TGTGCCAGCTCACCCTGTCTTTATAGCTGCGAGCAGTACTTC
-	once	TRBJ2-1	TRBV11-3	CASSRGLAANEQFF	TGTGCCAGCAGTCGTGGGTTAGCGGCCAATGAGCAGTTCTTC
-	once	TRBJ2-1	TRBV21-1	CASSRLAGTYCGNEQFF	TGTGCCAGCAGCAGACTAGCGGGGACCTATTGCGGCAATGAGCAGTTCTTC
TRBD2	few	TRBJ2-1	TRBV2	CASWGYSGTGLNEQFF	TGTGCCAGCTGGGGATATAGCGGGACGGGACTCAATGAGCAGTTCTTC
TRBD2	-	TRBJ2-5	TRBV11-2	CASSYGAGGPSKTQYF	TGTGCCAGCAGTTACGGAGCGGGGGGGCCGTCAAAGACCCAGTACTTC
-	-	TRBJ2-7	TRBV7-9	CASSLQGGVSYEQYF	TGTGCCAGCAGCTTACAGGGTGGGGTCTCCTACGAGCAGTACTTC
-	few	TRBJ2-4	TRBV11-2	CASSSPISGRFKSIQYF	TGTGCCAGCAGCTCACCGATATCAGGGCGTTTCAAAAGCATTCAGTACTTC
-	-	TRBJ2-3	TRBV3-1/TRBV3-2	CASSQARGLTDTQYF	TGTGCCAGCAGCCAAGCCCGGGGGCTCACAGATACGCAGTATTTT
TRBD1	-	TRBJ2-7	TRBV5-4	CASSFSGTGHSYEQYF	TGTGCCAGCAGCTTCTCCGGGACAGGGCACTCCTACGAGCAGTACTTC
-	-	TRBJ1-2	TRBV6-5	CASSYEGGYGYTF	TGTGCCAGCAGTTACGAGGGTGGCTATGGCTACACCTTC
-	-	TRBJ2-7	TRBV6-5	CASSYSLQPVYEQYF	TGTGCCAGCAGTTACTCGTTGCAGCCTGTCTACGAGCAGTACTTC
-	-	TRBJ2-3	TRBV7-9	CASSLNELWRGTDTQYF	TGTGCCAGCAGCCTAAACGAGCTGTGGAGGGGCACAGATACGCAGTATTTT
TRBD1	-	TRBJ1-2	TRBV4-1	CASSQDLGTGAGYTF	TGCGCCAGCAGCCAAGATCTGGGGACAGGGGCGGGCTACACCTTC
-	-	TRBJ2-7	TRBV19	CASSIDPYEQYF	TGTGCCAGTAGCATCGATCCCTACGAGCAGTACTTC
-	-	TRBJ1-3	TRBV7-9	CASSFSGGAFRNTIYF	TGTGCCAGCAGCTTCAGCGGGGGGGCTTTCCGGAACACCATATATTTT
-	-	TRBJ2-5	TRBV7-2	CASSVGTEETQYF	TGTGCCAGCAGCGTCGGGACGGAAGAGACCCAGTACTTC
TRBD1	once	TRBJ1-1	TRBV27	CASSWDRETEAFF	TGTGCCAGCAGTTGGGACAGGGAGACTGAAGCTTTCTTT
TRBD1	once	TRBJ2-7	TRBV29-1	CSVAPGQTYEQYF	TGCAGCGTTGCCCCGGGACAGACCTACGAGCAGTACTTC
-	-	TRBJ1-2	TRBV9	CASSAKLGTNYYGYTF	TGTGCCAGCAGCGCCAAATTGGGGACAAATTATTATGGCTACACCTTC
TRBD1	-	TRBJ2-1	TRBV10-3	CAISGQGYNEQFF	TGTGCCATCAGTGGACAGGGGTACAATGAGCAGTTCTTC
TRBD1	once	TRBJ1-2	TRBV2	CASRDTWDRILGYTF	TGTGCCAGCAGGGACACCTGGGACAGGATTCTTGGCTACACCTTC
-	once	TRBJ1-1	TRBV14	CASSQDGSWIAFF	TGTGCCAGCAGCCAAGACGGGAGTTGGATAGCTTTCTTT
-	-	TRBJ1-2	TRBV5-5	CASSPDAGNYGYTF	TGTGCCAGCAGCCCTGATGCGGGGAACTATGGCTACACCTTC
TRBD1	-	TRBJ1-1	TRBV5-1	CATSPGGISEAFF	TGCGCCACCTCGCCAGGGGGCATATCTGAAGCTTTCTTT
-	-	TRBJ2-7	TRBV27	CASSLGGYEQYF	TGTGCCAGCAGTTTAGGGGGCTACGAGCAGTACTTC
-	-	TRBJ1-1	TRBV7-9	CASSLDGVGTEAFF	TGTGCCAGCAGCTTAGATGGCGTTGGCACTGAAGCTTTCTTT
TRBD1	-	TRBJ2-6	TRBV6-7	CASSSGTGGSGANVLTF	TGTGCCAGCAGTTCCGGTACAGGGGGCTCTGGGGCCAACGTCCTGACTTTC